Given below is one TCR beta chain in context. Under the authors' procedure: The authors estimated nucleated cell counts from reference gene primer amplification. Clones were read by immunoSEQ multiplex PCR, and TCRdb kept only the in-frame ones, dropping some. The DNA gave D and trimming, while V, J and clone size come from that table. In the table there are over 45,000 clones, roughly nine tenths of which are singletons. The data were obtained in a study of blood T cell repertoires in COVID-19. Study-level background: COVID-19 samples collected from the United States, Italy and Spain covered acute and convalescent phases. Sources were T cells, B-cell-depleted T cells, or PBMCs; the material itself was cDNA or gDNA.

V dropped 7 bases and J dropped 7 bases, with 16 bases sitting between them. The CDR3 has 13 amino acids. The germline gives CDR1 MDHEN, CDR2 SYDVKM. This TCR came from an elderly woman with acute or convalescent COVID-19. The chain joins TRBV28 to TRBJ2-5, with a tentative D call TRBD2 (7 bases). The sample was peripheral blood. The CDR3 region has the DNA TGTGCCAGCACCTCGCGGGGGCCGGGGACCCAGTACTTC. This gives the protein CASTSRGPGTQYF.